Each of the 8 T cell receptor beta chains below was sequenced from the same sample in a study of cytotoxic CD8 clonotypes in ibrutinib-treated CLL. Method: immunoSEQ multiplex PCR; TCRdb's copy keeps in-frame clones and lacks some. The table has about 60,000 clones, about 54% seen once. The sample consisted of PBMCs, taken at disease progression, from a patient treated with ibrutinib. The origin of the receptors is a human donor with chronic lymphocytic leukemia.

The chain recombines TRBV9 with TRBJ2-1; 10 nucleotides match TRBD1. The CDR3 is made up of 15 amino acids. After removal of 4 bases from V and 2 bases from J, the junction contained 3 bases not matched to a gene. CDR1 is SGDLS, CDR2 YYNGEE, per germline. In nucleotides, the CDR3 is TGTGCCAGCAGCTCCGGGACAGGGGCCTACAATGAGCAGTTCTTC. It encodes CASSSGTGAYNEQFF.

Concerning this clone: The junction shows a germline mismatch at one end, possibly a read error. Additional DNA sequences in this sample encode the identical CDR3. The V call is TRBV11-1, the J call TRBJ2-3; 8 nucleotides agree with TRBD2. Looked up from germline, CDR1 is SGHAT and CDR2 is FQDESV (reference sequence). The CDR3 loop spans 13 amino acids. DNA of the CDR3: TGCGCCAGCAGCCTCGGGGGGGCAGATACGCAGTATTTT. Its translation is CASSLGGADTQYF.

The chain joins TRBV6-1 to TRBJ1-2; possibly TRBD1 for D (5 bases). Trimming removed 0 bases at V and 2 bases at J, with 10 bases between. The germline V gene has CDR1 MNHNS and CDR2 SASEGT. This CDR3 comprises 15 residues. This CDR3 reads CASSEAPGTNYGYTF. In DNA, the CDR3 is TGTGCCAGCAGTGAAGCGCCGGGGACCAACTATGGCTACACCTTC.

This rearrangement joins TRBV11-2 to TRBJ1-5; D gene ambiguous. Per germline, CDR1 SGHAT and CDR2 FQNNGV. This CDR3 has 12 residues. The V end lost 3 bases, the J end lost 7 bases, and 7 bases lay between the germline ends. The CDR3 DNA reads as TGTGCCAGCAGCTTCCTTGGGCAGCCCCAGCATTTT. Amino acids: CASSFLGQPQHF.

This clone occurred a few times. This rearrangement joins TRBV28 to TRBJ2-1; the D is unclear. Germline V gives CDR1 MDHEN, CDR2 SYDVKM. There are 10 residues in the CDR3. V lost 2 bases and J lost 11, with 4 bases in between. The CDR3, as DNA: TGTGCCAGCAGTTTAGTGAAGCAGTTCTTC. Translated, it gives CASSLVKQFF.

This clone appeared many times. The chain combines TRBV4-2 with TRBJ1-2; the D is unclear. The CDR3 is made up of 14 amino acids. Trimming cost V 4 bases and J 3 bases, with 12 bases left between them. The germline V gene has CDR1 LGHNA and CDR2 YNFKEQ. The CDR3 region has the DNA TGTGCCAGCAGCCCAACGGGCACCCACTATGGCTACACCTTC. Translated: CASSPTGTHYGYTF.

The sample holds a few counts of this clone. Here the CDR3 DNA reads TGTGCCAGCAGTGAAACCTCGCCGGACAGGGCTGGCAATCAGCCCCAGCATTTT. Residues: CASSETSPDRAGNQPQHF. This chain connects TRBV2 to TRBJ1-5, with 8 positions matching TRBD1. With V trimmed by 2 bases and J by 2 bases, 11 bases remained unmatched. The CDR3 is 18 residues long. The germline V gene encodes CDR1 SNHLY and CDR2 FYNNEI.

V gene TRBV6-1 combines with J gene TRBJ2-4; the D gene is possibly TRBD2 (6 bases). Germline assignment: CDR1 MNHNS and CDR2 SASEGT. The V end lost 2 bases, the J end lost 1 base, and 12 bases lay between the germline ends. The CDR3 contains 16 residues. In DNA form, the CDR3 reads TGTGCCAGCAGTGAATATGGGGGACTGGCCAAAAACATTCAGTACTTC. It yields the protein CASSEYGGLAKNIQYF.